The source of this TCR beta chain is a study of blood T cell repertoires in COVID-19. Study background: The cDNA or gDNA used as material had been derived from T cells, B-cell-depleted T cells, or PBMCs.

Assay: immunoSEQ multiplex PCR; the TCRdb copy retains only in-frame clones and omits some. The sample has 60,000 to 75,000 clones; around 80% are singletons. Germline assignment: CDR1 SNHLY and CDR2 FYNNEI. The CDR3 extends over 14 amino acids. V dropped 6 bases and J dropped 7; count of bases not matched to a gene: 5. Sequencing was done on a sample of peripheral blood. The chain couples TRBV2 to TRBJ2-5; 13 nucleotides agree with TRBD2. This receptor was taken from a woman of 80 years or more with acute or convalescent COVID-19. CDR3 protein: CASRLAGGQGTQYF. Written as DNA, the CDR3 is TGTGCCAGCAGACTAGCGGGGGGGCAGGGGACCCAGTACTTC. Based on the CDR3 plus reference TRBV2 and TRBJ2-5, the full variable domain is EPEVTQTPSHQVTQMGQEVILRCVPISNHLYFYWYRQILGQKVEFLVSFYNNEISEKSEIFDDQFSVERPDGSNFTLKIRSTKLEDSAMYFCASRLAGGQGTQYFGPGTRLLVL.